These 32 T cell receptor beta chains were sequenced from one sample in a study of cytomegalovirus exposure and HLA in healthy donors. Clones were sequenced by immunoSEQ multiplex PCR, and TCRdb holds only the in-frame ones, with some missing. The repertoire holds 150,000 to 200,000 clones, with around four fifths as singletons. Sequencing was carried out using PBMCs. The receptors were sampled from a man aged 25-45 years in good health and CMV-seropositive.

This clone came up a few times. The chain combines TRBV18 with TRBJ2-5, with 7 nucleotides matching TRBD2. The germline V gene encodes CDR1 KGHSH and CDR2 LQKENI. The junction had 12 bases not matched to a gene; V was cut back by 0 bases and J by 5 bases. This CDR3 is built from 17 residues. CDR3 in amino acids: CASSPPASGVGGETQYF. The CDR3 region has the DNA TGTGCCAGCTCACCACCGGCTAGCGGAGTGGGGGGTGAGACCCAGTACTTC.

The chain carries TRBV7-3 and TRBJ2-7, with a tentative D call TRBD2 (5 bases). V was cut by 4 bases and J by 0 bases, with 7 bases left in between. The CDR3 extends over 13 amino acids. Germline loops: CDR1 SGHTA, CDR2 FQGTGA. The DNA of the CDR3 is TGTGCCAGCAGCTCTGGGAGCTCCTACGAGCAGTACTTC. Its translation is CASSSGSSYEQYF.

The chain has TRBV25-1 and TRBJ2-2; TRBD2 agrees at 8 bases. The ends lost 6 bases at V and 3 bases at J; junction bases unmatched: 9. Germline loops: CDR1 MGHDK, CDR2 SYGVNS. The CDR3 extends over 16 amino acids. The CDR3 nucleotides read TGTGCCAGCAGCCCTACCTCGGGGGGGGACACCGGGGAGCTGTTTTTT. It codes for CASSPTSGGDTGELFF. Filled out from reference TRBV25-1 and TRBJ2-2, the complete variable domain reads EADIYQTPRYLVIGTGKKITLECSQTMGHDKMYWYQQDPGMELHLIHYSYGVNSTEKGDLSSESTVSRIRTEHFPLTLESARPSHTSQYLCASSPTSGGDTGELFFGEGSRLTVL.

The chain links TRBV7-9 to TRBJ2-5; no clear D. V was pared by 6 bases and J by 6 bases, with 5 bases between. The V gene's germline CDR1 is SEHNR and CDR2 FQNEAQ (reference sequence). This CDR3 is 10 amino acids long. CDR3 DNA sequence: TGTGCCAGCAGTGGGCAGACCCAGTACTTC. Amino acids: CASSGQTQYF.

This clone was seen many times. The chain links TRBV4-3 to TRBJ2-1, with 11 bases aligning to TRBD2. V lost 3 bases to trimming and J lost 3 bases; unmatched junction nucleotides: 1. This CDR3 is 15 amino acids long. Germline V CDR1 and CDR2: LGHNA, YSLEER. The CDR3 DNA is TGCGCCAGCAGCCAGACTAGCGGGGACTACAATGAGCAGTTCTTC. Its translation is CASSQTSGDYNEQFF.

The chain has TRBV4-3 and TRBJ2-5, with TRBD2 matching 12 bases. This CDR3 contains 16 residues. The V and J ends lost 0 bases and 6 bases, in that order; junction bases with no gene match: 5. Germline V gives CDR1 LGHNA, CDR2 YSLEER. Written as DNA, the CDR3 is TGCGCCAGCAGCCAAGATCTAGCGGGGGGGTCTAAGACCCAGTACTTC. Its protein is CASSQDLAGGSKTQYF.

The rearrangement links TRBV19 to TRBJ2-5, with TRBD2 matching 11 bases. This CDR3 is 15 amino acids long. From germline, CDR1 is LNHDA and CDR2 SQIVND (reference sequence). V dropped 6 bases and J dropped 5; count of bases not matched to a gene: 8. This CDR3 is CASRVTSGGRETQYF. CDR3 DNA sequence: TGTGCCAGTAGGGTCACTAGCGGGGGTCGGGAGACCCAGTACTTC.

J is TRBJ2-5 and V is TRBV19; 9 bases are a match to TRBD1. This CDR3 spans 19 amino acids. Germline V CDR1 and CDR2: LNHDA, SQIVND (reference sequence). The J segment lost 6 bases and the V segment lost 5 bases, leaving 22 bases of the junction unmatched. As DNA, the CDR3 is TGTGCCAGTAGTCCTGTCGGGGAAACATTGTGGGGACAGGGAAAGACCCAGTACTTC. Translating gives CASSPVGETLWGQGKTQYF.

V usage is TRBV28 and J usage is TRBJ2-7; 8 nucleotides align to TRBD1. V was clipped by 2 bases and J by 5 bases; unmatched bases: 8. Germline V gene data show CDR1 as MDHEN and CDR2 as SYDVKM. The CDR3 length is 15 residues. The CDR3 DNA reads as TGTGCCAGCAGTTTAGGCAGGGGGCTCTTGAACGAGCAGTACTTC. Its protein is CASSLGRGLLNEQYF.

This chain connects TRBV5-5 to TRBJ2-3, with D possibly being TRBD2 (6 bases). The length of the CDR3 is 15 residues. In germline, CDR1 is SGHKS, CDR2 YYEKEE (reference sequence). Between the trimmed V and J ends, which lost 3 bases and 1 base, there was a span of 12 bases. The CDR3 nucleotides are TGTGCCAGCAGCTCCCGCGGGGTCCGCACAGATACGCAGTATTTT. Amino acid sequence: CASSSRGVRTDTQYF.

CDR3 loop: CASSTRGGAPGELFF. The DNA for the CDR3 is TGTGCCAGTAGTACCCGCGGGGGGGCCCCCGGGGAGCTGTTTTTT. The V gene is TRBV19, the J gene TRBJ2-2; TRBD2 aligns across 9 bases. J lost 6 bases, V lost 4 bases, and 6 bases had no gene match. Per the germline V gene, CDR1 is LNHDA and CDR2 is SQIVND (reference sequence). This CDR3 comprises 15 residues. Complete variable domain (other parts from reference TRBV19 and TRBJ2-2): DGGITQSPKYLFRKEGQNVTLSCEQNLNHDAMYWYRQDPGQGLRLIYYSQIVNDFQKGDIAEGYSVSREKKESFPLTVTSAQKNPTAFYLCASSTRGGAPGELFFGEGSRLTVL.

The chain employs TRBV30 and TRBJ1-2; 10 positions match TRBD1. Germline CDR1 reads GTSNPN; CDR2 reads SVGIG (reference sequence). The CDR3 contains 15 residues. J was trimmed by 4 bases and V by 1 base; bases with no gene match: 6. CDR3 sequence (DNA): TGTGCCTGGAGTGGACAGGGGGCCCTGACCTATGGCTACACCTTC. Residues: CAWSGQGALTYGYTF.

CDR3 protein: CASSYAQSNEKLFF. The DNA of the CDR3 is TGTGCCAGCAGTTACGCTCAAAGCAATGAAAAACTGTTTTTT. The gene calls are TRBV6-6 and TRBJ1-4; no clear D gene. Germline CDR1 and CDR2: MNHNY and SVGAGI (reference sequence). The CDR3 contains 14 residues. The germline V and J ends were trimmed by 2 bases and 5 bases, with 9 bases remaining between them.

In this sample, this clone turned up once. This chain connects TRBV5-1 to TRBJ2-7; 11 positions agree with TRBD1. CDR1 and CDR2 from the germline V gene are SGHRS and YFSETQ. The length of the CDR3 is 15 residues. Germline trimming cut 4 bases from V and 2 bases from J; bases unmatched to any gene: 5. The CDR3 DNA reads TGCGCCAGCAGCAGGGACAGGGGGACCACCTACGAGCAGTACTTC. Amino acids: CASSRDRGTTYEQYF.

The genes are TRBV5-1 and TRBJ1-1; unclear D gene. Trimming removed 6 bases from V and 5 bases from J, with 20 bases in between. In germline, CDR1 is SGHRS, CDR2 YFSETQ. The CDR3 totals 15 residues. The CDR3 DNA reads as TGCGCCAGCAAGATTACCGGTAGTTCGGGGACTGAAGCTTTCTTT. It encodes CASKITGSSGTEAFF.

The chain joins TRBV9 to TRBJ2-1, with a weak D call TRBD1 (6 bases). Trimming left V 2 bases short and J 4 bases short, with 7 bases between. CDR3 length: 13 amino acids. Germline V gives CDR1 SGDLS, CDR2 YYNGEE. The CDR3 sequence is CASSVQGYNEQFF. CDR3 coding DNA: TGTGCCAGCAGCGTCCAGGGGTACAATGAGCAGTTCTTC.

V and J are TRBV28 and TRBJ2-7; D is possibly TRBD1 (6 bases). CDR1 MDHEN and CDR2 SYDVKM come from the germline V gene. The V end lost 8 bases, the J end lost 5 bases, and 16 bases lay between the germline ends. The CDR3 is made up of 13 amino acids. DNA for the CDR3: TGTGCCAGCCGATACAGGGCGCTCGACGAGCAGTACTTC. Translated: CASRYRALDEQYF.

A remark on this clone: The sample contains more than one DNA sequence encoding this CDR3. The chain combines TRBV7-9 with TRBJ2-7, with 11 bases aligning to TRBD1. This CDR3 is built from 14 residues. With 5 bases clipped from V and 4 bases from J, the junction kept 4 bases outside the gene matches. Germline V lookup: CDR1 SEHNR, CDR2 FQNEAQ (reference sequence). The CDR3 DNA follows: TGTGCCAGCAGCCGTGGACAGGGGGCTTACGAGCAGTACTTC. Its protein is CASSRGQGAYEQYF.

The J gene is TRBJ1-2, the V gene TRBV11-2; 7 bases are a match to TRBD1. The CDR3 has 18 amino acids. Germline V gene data show CDR1 as SGHAT and CDR2 as FQNNGV. The J segment lost 4 bases and the V segment lost 2 bases, leaving 16 bases of the junction unmatched. The CDR3 reads CASSLRAGRQGHIYGYTF. The CDR3 DNA is TGTGCCAGCAGCTTAAGGGCGGGCAGACAGGGCCACATCTATGGCTACACCTTC.

In DNA, the CDR3 is TGTGCCAGCAGCCTTTTTGTCCCCCGGGACAGGGTTACAGATACGCAGTATTTT. Its protein product is CASSLFVPRDRVTDTQYF. The rearrangement uses TRBV4-2 and TRBJ2-3, with 9 bases fitting TRBD1. V lost 4 bases to trimming and J lost 3 bases; unmatched junction nucleotides: 14. The CDR3 is made up of 18 amino acids. Per germline, CDR1 LGHNA and CDR2 YNFKEQ.

In the case of this clone: At one end the junction does not follow the germline gene, possibly because of a read error. This chain joins TRBV30 and TRBJ1-2; D may be TRBD1 (5 bases). Germline assignment: CDR1 GTSNPN and CDR2 SVGIG (reference sequence). The CDR3 has 14 residues. CDR3: CARSVGAVVGGYTF. The DNA of the CDR3 is TGTGCCCGGAGTGTAGGGGCAGTAGTGGGAGGCTACACCTTC.

The genes are TRBV5-1 and TRBJ2-1; D is unclear. Germline values: CDR1 SGHRS, CDR2 YFSETQ. V lost 4 bases and J lost 1, with 6 bases in between. This CDR3 is 13 amino acids long. The CDR3 DNA reads TGCGCCAGCAGCGGGCGATCCTACAATGAGCAGTTCTTC. Its translation: CASSGRSYNEQFF. The whole variable domain, filled in from reference TRBV5-1 and TRBJ2-1, reads KAGVTQTPRYLIKTRGQQVTLSCSPISGHRSVSWYQQTPGQGLQFLFEYFSETQRNKGNFPGRFSGRQFSNSRSEMNVSTLELGDSALYLCASSGRSYNEQFFGPGTRLTVL.

The CDR3, as DNA: TGTGCCAGCAGCCAGGGACAAATGCACGGCTACACCTTC. Amino acids: CASSQGQMHGYTF. This chain joins TRBV7-6 and TRBJ1-2; weak D call: TRBD1 (6 bases). Germline V gives CDR1 SGHVS, CDR2 FNYEAQ. V was trimmed by 5 bases and J by 8 bases, leaving 15 bases between them. The CDR3 consists of 13 residues.

This chain uses TRBV5-4 with TRBJ2-3, with D uncertain. V was shortened by 3 bases and J by 2 bases, with 4 bases between the two germline ends. The CDR3 has 12 residues. The germline gives CDR1 SGHNT, CDR2 YYREEE (reference sequence). CDR3 region: CASSSNTDTQYF. The CDR3 bases are TGTGCCAGCAGCTCCAACACAGATACGCAGTATTTT.

The chain carries TRBV19 and TRBJ1-5; TRBD1 matches at 8 bases. V was clipped by 1 base and J by 7 bases; unmatched bases: 12. The CDR3 runs 17 residues. CDR1 LNHDA and CDR2 SQIVND come from the germline V gene (reference sequence). The CDR3 protein is CASSIGGGRGLGQPQHF. In nucleotides, the CDR3 is TGTGCCAGTAGTATAGGAGGCGGCAGGGGGCTCGGCCAGCCCCAGCATTTT.

The chain combines TRBV11-2 with TRBJ1-3; D uncertain. Germline CDR1 SGHAT, CDR2 FQNNGV. The CDR3 length is 16 residues. Trimming removed 1 base from V and 1 base from J, with 11 bases in between. CDR3 DNA: TGTGCCAGCAGCTTAGTTACTACAAATTCTGGAAACACCATATATTTT. Translation: CASSLVTTNSGNTIYF.

The chain carries TRBV11-2 and TRBJ2-1; D perhaps matches TRBD1 (6 bases). V gave up 4 bases and J gave up 14 bases, with 15 bases separating them. Per germline, CDR1 SGHAT and CDR2 FQNNGV. The CDR3 totals 12 residues. CDR3 coding DNA: TGTGCCAGCAGCTCATCCGGGACACCAAAGTTCTTC. Translated: CASSSSGTPKFF.

This clone came up a few times. V and J are TRBV11-2 and TRBJ2-7, with D perhaps TRBD2 (8 bases). This CDR3 comprises 18 residues. Germline loops: CDR1 SGHAT, CDR2 FQNNGV. Trimming took 5 bases from V and 1 from J, leaving 24 bases between them. The CDR3 loop reads CASSRTYREGARSYEQYF. CDR3 DNA sequence: TGTGCCAGCAGCCGCACTTACCGGGAGGGGGCGCGTTCCTACGAGCAGTACTTC.

As DNA, the CDR3 is TGCGCCAGCAGCCAAGATCGCGGTAGCGGGCGAGTGCAGTACTTC. Its protein product is CASSQDRGSGRVQYF. The V gene is TRBV4-3, the J gene TRBJ2-7, with TRBD2 identical over 7 bases. The junction had 11 bases not matched to a gene; V was cut back by 0 bases and J by 9 bases. The CDR3 runs to 15 residues. CDR1 is LGHNA, CDR2 YSLEER, per germline.

This clone showed up many times. A read error may produce the germline difference seen at one junction end. The V and J genes are TRBV7-7 and TRBJ2-7; maybe TRBD1 (6 bases). From germline, CDR1 is SSHAT and CDR2 FNYEAQ (reference sequence). The CDR3 covers 14 residues. The CDR3 coding sequence is TGTGCTAGCAGATGCTCGGACAGTGACTACGAGCAGTACTTC. This gives the protein CASRCSDSDYEQYF. The whole variable domain, filled in from reference TRBV7-7 and TRBJ2-7, reads GAGVSQSPRYKVTKRGQDVTLRCDPISSHATLYWYQQALGQGPEFLTYFNYEAQPDKSGLPSDRFSAERPEGSISTLTIQRTEQRDSAMYRCASRCSDSDYEQYFGPGTRLTVT.

The CDR3 DNA follows: TGTGCCAGCTCACCGAGGGGGCAGACTAATGAAAAACTGTTTTTT. Protein: CASSPRGQTNEKLFF. The rearrangement links TRBV18 to TRBJ1-4, with 7 bases identical to TRBD1. Germline values: CDR1 KGHSH, CDR2 LQKENI. The CDR3 has 15 amino acids. Trimming cost V 3 bases and J 2 bases; bases outside gene matches: 3.

The chain employs TRBV6-1 and TRBJ1-4; possible D gene TRBD1, 5 bases. Germline-derived CDR1 and CDR2 are MNHNS and SASEGT. V was pared by 6 bases and J by 0 bases, with 11 bases between. The CDR3 extends over 15 amino acids. In nucleotides, the CDR3 is TGTGCCAGCAGGACAGAGCTTCCAACTAATGAAAAACTGTTTTTT. This codes for CASRTELPTNEKLFF.